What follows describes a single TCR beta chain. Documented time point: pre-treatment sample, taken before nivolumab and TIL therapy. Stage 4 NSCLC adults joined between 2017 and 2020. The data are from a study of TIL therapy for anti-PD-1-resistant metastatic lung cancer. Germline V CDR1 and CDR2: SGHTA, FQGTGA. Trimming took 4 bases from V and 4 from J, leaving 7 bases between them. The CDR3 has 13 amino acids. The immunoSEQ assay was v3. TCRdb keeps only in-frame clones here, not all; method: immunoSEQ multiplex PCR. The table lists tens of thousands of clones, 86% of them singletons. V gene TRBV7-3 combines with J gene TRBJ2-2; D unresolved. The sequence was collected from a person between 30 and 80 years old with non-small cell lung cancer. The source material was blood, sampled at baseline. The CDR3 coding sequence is TGTGCCAGCAGCTCATGGGGCACCGGGGAGCTGTTTTTT. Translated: CASSSWGTGELFF.